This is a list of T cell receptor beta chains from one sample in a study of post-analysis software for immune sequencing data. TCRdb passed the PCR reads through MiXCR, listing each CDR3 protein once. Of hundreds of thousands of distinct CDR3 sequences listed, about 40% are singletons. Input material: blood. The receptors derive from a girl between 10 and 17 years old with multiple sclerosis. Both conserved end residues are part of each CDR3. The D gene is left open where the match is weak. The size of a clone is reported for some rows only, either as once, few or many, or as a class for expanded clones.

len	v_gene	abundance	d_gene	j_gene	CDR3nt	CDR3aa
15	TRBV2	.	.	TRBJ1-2	TGTGCCAGCACCCAAGCGGTTAGGAGTGACTATGGCTGCACCTTC	CASTQAVRSDYGCTF
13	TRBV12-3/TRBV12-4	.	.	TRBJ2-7	TGTGCCAGCAGTGGACAACTCCTCTACGAGCAGTACTTC	CASSGQLLYEQYF
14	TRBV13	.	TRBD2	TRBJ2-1	TGTGCCAGCAGCTTCCTAGCGGGATCCTATGAGCAGTTCTTC	CASSFLAGSYEQFF
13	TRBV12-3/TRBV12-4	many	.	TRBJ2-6	TGTGCCAGCAGGGGCTCTGGGGCCAACGTCCTGACTTTC	CASRGSGANVLTF
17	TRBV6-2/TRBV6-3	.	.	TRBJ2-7	TGTGCCAGCAGTTACTCGTCGCGAAAGACACGAGGTTACGAGCAGTACTTC	CASSYSSRKTRGYEQYF
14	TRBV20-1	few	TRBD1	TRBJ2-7	TGCAGTGCTAGGGGGGGGACAGGGGCCTACGAGCAGTACTTC	CSARGGTGAYEQYF
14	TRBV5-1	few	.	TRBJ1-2	TGCGCCAGCAGCTTGGGTCAGAGCTCCTATGGCTACACCTTC	CASSLGQSSYGYTF
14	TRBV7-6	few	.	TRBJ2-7	TGTGCCAGCAGCGAGACGGGACAACGACACGAGCAGTACTTC	CASSETGQRHEQYF
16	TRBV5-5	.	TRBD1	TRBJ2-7	TGTGCCAGCAGCTTGGACCTAGTGCAGGGGGCCTACGAGCAGTACTTC	CASSLDLVQGAYEQYF
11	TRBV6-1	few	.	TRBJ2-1	TGTGCCAGCAGTGAAAAGGATGAGCAGTTCTTC	CASSEKDEQFF
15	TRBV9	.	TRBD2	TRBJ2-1	TGTGCCAGCAGCGATAGCGGGACCGACTACAATGAGCAGTTCTTC	CASSDSGTDYNEQFF
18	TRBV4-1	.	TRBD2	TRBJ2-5	TGCGCCAGCAGCCAAGGGATAGCGGGGGGCACACGGTGGGAGACCCAGTACTTC	CASSQGIAGGTRWETQYF
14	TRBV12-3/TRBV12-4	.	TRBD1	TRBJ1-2	TGTGCCAGCAGTCTTGGGACAGGGGGAGAAGGCTACACCTTC	CASSLGTGGEGYTF
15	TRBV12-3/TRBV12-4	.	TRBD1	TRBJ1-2	TGTGCCAGCAGTTCTAGACAGGGGGCTACCTATGGCTACACCTTC	CASSSRQGATYGYTF
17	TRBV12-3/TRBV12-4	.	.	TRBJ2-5	TGTGCCAGCAGTTTAGCGGCGTCCCCGGGGAGACACAATGAGCAGTACTTC	CASSLAASPGRHNEQYF
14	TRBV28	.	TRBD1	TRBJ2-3	TGTGCCACTACACCGGGACAGGCCCCTAATACGCAGTATTTT	CATTPGQAPNTQYF
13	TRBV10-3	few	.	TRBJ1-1	TGTGCCATCAGGGGGGGCATGAACACTGAAGCTTTCTTT	CAIRGGMNTEAFF
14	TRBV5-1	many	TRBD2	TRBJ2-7	TGCGCCAGCAGCGCCGGGACTAGCCTGGACGAGCAGTACTTC	CASSAGTSLDEQYF
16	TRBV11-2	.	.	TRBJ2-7	TGTGCCAGCAGCCCACTTACGGGGTCCGTAAGCGGCGAGCAGTACTTC	CASSPLTGSVSGEQYF
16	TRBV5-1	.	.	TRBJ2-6	TGCGCCAGCAGCTTGGACGCCGCGCTGGGGGCCAACGTCCTGACTTTC	CASSLDAALGANVLTF
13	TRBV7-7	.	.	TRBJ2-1	TGTGCTAGCAGCACCGCTCCCCGACAGAAGCAGTTCTTC	CASSTAPRQKQFF
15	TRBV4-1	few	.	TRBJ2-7	TGCGCCAGCAGCCAGTCCCGGGGAAGCACCTACGAGCAGTACTTC	CASSQSRGSTYEQYF
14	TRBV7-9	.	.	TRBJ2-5	TGTGCCAGCAGCTTCCAAAGAGGCCAAGAGACCCAGTACTTC	CASSFQRGQETQYF
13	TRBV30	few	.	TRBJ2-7	TGTGCCTGGAGGCGGGACACCACCTACGAGCAGTACTTC	CAWRRDTTYEQYF
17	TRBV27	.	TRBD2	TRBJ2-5	TGTGCCAGCAGTTTATTCGGATCTAGCGGGAGAGGGACTGAGCAGTACTTC	CASSLFGSSGRGTEQYF
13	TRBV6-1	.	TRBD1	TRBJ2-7	TGTGCCAGCAGTGAGTCCAGGGGGCGCGAGCAGTACTTC	CASSESRGREQYF
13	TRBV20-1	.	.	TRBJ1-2	TGCAGTGCGCGAGACAGGAGCGGCTATGGCTACACCTTC	CSARDRSGYGYTF
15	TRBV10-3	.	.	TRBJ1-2	TGTGCCATCAGTGAAAGGGGGGGCAGTCATGCCCCGCACACCTTC	CAISERGGSHAPHTF
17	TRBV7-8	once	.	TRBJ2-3	TGTGCCAGCAGCTTAGCGCCGGGGGATACTAGCACAGATACGCAGTATTTT	CASSLAPGDTSTDTQYF
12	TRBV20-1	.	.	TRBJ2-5	TGCAGTGCTACTACAGGGAGCGAGACCCAGTACTTC	CSATTGSETQYF
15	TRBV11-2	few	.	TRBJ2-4	TGTGCCAGCAGCCCAGGGGCGGGAGCGTCGTACATTCAGTACTTC	CASSPGAGASYIQYF
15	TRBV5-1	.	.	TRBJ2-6	TGCGCCAGCAGCTCGGACGGCTTTGGGGCCAGCGTCCTGACTTTC	CASSSDGFGASVLTF
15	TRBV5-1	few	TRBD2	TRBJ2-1	TGCGCCAGCAGCTTAAGCGGGGGGAAAGACAATGAGCAGTTCTTC	CASSLSGGKDNEQFF
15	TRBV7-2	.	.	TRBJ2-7	TGTGCCAGCAGCTTATCAGGACCCACCCTGTACGAGCAGTACTTC	CASSLSGPTLYEQYF
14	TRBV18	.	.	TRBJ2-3	TGTGCCAGCTCCCCGTCTTCGGATGGACATACGCAGTATTTT	CASSPSSDGHTQYF
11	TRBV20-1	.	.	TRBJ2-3	TGCAGTGCTAGAGACCAAAATACGCAGTATTTT	CSARDQNTQYF
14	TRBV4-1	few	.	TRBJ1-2	TGCGCCAGCAGCCAAGAAGAAGGTTTCTATGGCTACACCTTC	CASSQEEGFYGYTF
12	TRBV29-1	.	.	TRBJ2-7	TGCAGCGTATTGACAGGCGCCTACGAGCAGTACTTC	CSVLTGAYEQYF
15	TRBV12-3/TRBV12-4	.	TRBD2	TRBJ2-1	TGTGCCAGCAGCCCCGGACTAGCGGTTGCCAATGAGCAGTTCTTC	CASSPGLAVANEQFF
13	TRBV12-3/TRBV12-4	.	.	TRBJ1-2	TGTGCCAGCAGTCCCCAGGGTCGATGGGGCTACACCTTC	CASSPQGRWGYTF
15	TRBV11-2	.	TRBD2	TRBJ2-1	TGTGCCAGCAGCCAGCGGACTAGCGGATACAATGAGCAGTTCTTC	CASSQRTSGYNEQFF
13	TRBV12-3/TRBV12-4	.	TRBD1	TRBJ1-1	TGTGCCAGCATTTACAGGGGGCACACTGAAGCTTTCTTT	CASIYRGHTEAFF
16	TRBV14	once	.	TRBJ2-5	TGTGCCAGCAGCCAAACACCGGGACGGAGGAAAGAGACCCAGTACTTC	CASSQTPGRRKETQYF
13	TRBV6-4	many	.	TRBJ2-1	TGTGCCAGCAGCGGGAGCTCCTACAATGAGCAGTTCTTC	CASSGSSYNEQFF
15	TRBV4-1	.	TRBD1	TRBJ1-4	TGCGCCAGCAGCCACCGGGACAGGGAGTCAGAAAAACTGTTTTTT	CASSHRDRESEKLFF
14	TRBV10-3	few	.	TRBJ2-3	TGTGCCATCAGTCGACAGGCTCTGGCAGATACGCAGTATTTT	CAISRQALADTQYF
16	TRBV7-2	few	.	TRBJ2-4	TGTGCCAGCAGCTTAGTTGGCAGGGGTAGGGGAAACATTCAGTACTTC	CASSLVGRGRGNIQYF
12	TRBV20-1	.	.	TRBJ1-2	TGCAGTGCCTCTCGGGCGGCCGGTGGCTACACCTTC	CSASRAAGGYTF
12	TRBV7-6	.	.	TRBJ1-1	TGTGCCAGCAGCTCCATCTCTCGGGAAGCTTTCTTT	CASSSISREAFF
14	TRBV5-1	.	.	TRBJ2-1	TGCGCCAGCAGCTCTAGTTCACCGGGTAATGAGCAGTTCTTC	CASSSSSPGNEQFF
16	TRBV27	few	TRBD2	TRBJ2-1	TGTGCCAGCAGTTTAATTCCTAGCGGCCAATACAATGAGCAGTTCTTC	CASSLIPSGQYNEQFF
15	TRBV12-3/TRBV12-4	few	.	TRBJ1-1	TGTGCCAGCAGTCCGCGTGGGTGGCTGAACACTGAAGCTTTCTTT	CASSPRGWLNTEAFF
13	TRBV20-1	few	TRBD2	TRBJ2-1	TGCAGTGCTAGTAGCGGGAGTTTTTATGAGCAGTTCTTC	CSASSGSFYEQFF
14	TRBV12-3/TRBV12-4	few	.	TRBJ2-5	TGTGCCAGCAGTCCGCCGGGCGGTCCAGAGACCCAGTACTTC	CASSPPGGPETQYF
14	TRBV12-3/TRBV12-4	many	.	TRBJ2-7	TGTGCCAGCAGTTTCGGTATTACAGAGTCCGAGCAGTACTTC	CASSFGITESEQYF